These 22 T cell receptor beta chains originate from one sample sequenced in a study of T cells after yellow fever vaccination. TCRdb redid the calling of the 5' RACE reads with MiXCR, one entry per CDR3 protein. The sample has some 260,000 distinct CDR3 sequences; 5.2% are singletons. The specimen was CD4+ T cells sorted from PBMCs, collected on the day of the yellow fever booster vaccination. These receptors were taken from a man between 18 and 29 years old who received the YFV17D yellow fever vaccine.

This clonotype was picked up many times. This CDR3 is CATSDSSGAGEQYF. DNA of the CDR3: TGTGCCACCAGTGATTCATCGGGGGCGGGCGAGCAGTACTTC. V and J are TRBV24-1 and TRBJ2-7; D is tentatively TRBD1 or TRBD2 (6 bases each). Trimming took 2 bases from V and 6 from J, leaving 13 bases between them. The CDR3 has 14 residues. Germline V CDR1 and CDR2: KGHDR, SFDVKD.

This clonotype was picked up many times. The rearrangement uses TRBV5-1 and TRBJ1-2; 7 bases map to TRBD1. In germline, CDR1 is SGHRS, CDR2 YFSETQ. With 5 bases clipped from V and 4 bases from J, the junction kept 11 bases outside the gene matches. This CDR3 is 15 amino acids long. Here the CDR3 DNA reads TGCGCCAGCAGACCGACAGGAGGGGGCCTCTATGGCTACACCTTC. Translating gives CASRPTGGGLYGYTF.

There are many counts of this clonotype. The rearrangement joins TRBV5-1 to TRBJ2-3; D gene unclear. The V and J ends lost 4 bases and 5 bases respectively, with 8 bases between them. The germline gives CDR1 SGHRS, CDR2 YFSETQ. This CDR3 has 12 amino acids. CDR3 sequence (DNA): TGCGCCAGCAGCCCAACTATAGATACGCAGTATTTT. It translates to CASSPTIDTQYF. Filled out from reference TRBV5-1 and TRBJ2-3, the complete variable domain reads KAGVTQTPRYLIKTRGQQVTLSCSPISGHRSVSWYQQTPGQGLQFLFEYFSETQRNKGNFPGRFSGRQFSNSRSEMNVSTLELGDSALYLCASSPTIDTQYFGPGTRLTVL.

The chain carries TRBV4-1 and TRBJ2-5; possibly TRBD2 for D (5 bases). CDR1 is MGHRA and CDR2 is YSYEKL in the germline V gene. V was shortened by 0 bases and J by 4 bases, with 12 bases between the two germline ends. CDR3 size: 15 residues. CDR3 sequence (DNA): TGCGCCAGCAGCCAAGATCCTGGACTCGGAGAGACCCAGTACTTC. Residues: CASSQDPGLGETQYF.

This clonotype was seen ten or more times. This chain uses TRBV5-1 with TRBJ2-5; 10 bases map to TRBD2. J lost 3 bases, V lost 4 bases, and 12 bases had no gene match. CDR1 is SGHRS, CDR2 YFSETQ, per germline. The CDR3 is 17 residues long. CDR3 residues: CASSPGASGGGKETQYF. CDR3 in DNA: TGCGCCAGCAGCCCAGGAGCTAGCGGGGGAGGAAAAGAGACCCAGTACTTC.

This sequence joins TRBV4-2 and TRBJ2-1; D is uncertain. The germline gives CDR1 LGHNA, CDR2 YNFKEQ. The CDR3 runs 15 residues. The ends were cut back, 1 base at V and 9 bases at J, with 16 bases in the middle. DNA of the CDR3: TGTGCCAGCAGCCAAGGCGGAACAACAATGAGTGAGCAGTTCTTC. It specifies CASSQGGTTMSEQFF.

This clonotype was counted between two and nine times. The J gene is TRBJ1-1, the V gene TRBV4-1; D is unresolved. From germline, CDR1 is MGHRA and CDR2 YSYEKL. V shed 1 base and J shed 5 bases, with 5 bases lying between them. The CDR3 loop spans 12 amino acids. The CDR3 is CASSQGKTEAFF. In DNA form, the CDR3 reads TGCGCCAGCAGCCAAGGAAAGACTGAAGCTTTCTTT.

V and J are TRBV6-5 and TRBJ1-4; D is unclear. V lost 0 bases to trimming and J lost 10 bases, with 18 bases between them. Germline lookup yields CDR1 MNHEY and CDR2 SVGAGI. This CDR3 region has 16 residues. In DNA form, the CDR3 reads TGTGCCAGCAGTTACTCGTCAGACCTCGGCTCTGGAAAACTGTTTTTT. As protein: CASSYSSDLGSGKLFF.

The CDR3: CASSFRGGGGGETQYF. CDR3 bases: TGTGCCAGCAGCTTCAGAGGCGGGGGAGGGGGGGAGACCCAGTACTTC. The V gene is TRBV5-4, the J gene TRBJ2-5; TRBD2 is a possible D gene (7 bases). This CDR3 comprises 16 residues. Germline CDR1 and CDR2: SGHNT and YYREEE (reference sequence). The V gene lost 2 bases and the J gene lost 5 bases, with 19 bases spanning the gap.

This clonotype was recorded a few times. The chain recombines TRBV19 with TRBJ1-2; weak D call: TRBD1 (5 bases). Between the trimmed V and J ends, which lost 7 bases and 8 bases, there was a span of 20 bases. The CDR3 runs 14 residues. The germline CDR1 and CDR2 sequences are LNHDA and SQIVND (reference sequence). CDR3 region: CASTPWGPSAGYTF. In nucleotides, the CDR3 is TGTGCCAGTACCCCCTGGGGCCCCTCGGCGGGCTACACCTTC.

V gene TRBV6-5 combines with J gene TRBJ1-2, with 9 bases matching TRBD1. After removal of 4 bases from V and 8 bases from J, the junction contained 8 bases not matched to a gene. CDR3 length equals 14 residues. Germline lookup yields CDR1 MNHEY and CDR2 SVGAGI. The CDR3 sequence: CASSFLTGGRGYTF. CDR3 nucleotides: TGTGCCAGCAGTTTCTTGACAGGGGGAAGGGGCTACACCTTC.

There are a few counts of this clonotype. In DNA form, the CDR3 reads TGTGCCAGCAGGCCGGACAACTATGGCTACACCTTC. It codes for CASRPDNYGYTF. The chain links TRBV25-1 to TRBJ1-2; D not resolved. V was pared by 6 bases and J by 2 bases, with 7 bases between. The germline CDR1 and CDR2 sequences are MGHDK and SYGVNS. CDR3 length equals 12 residues.

This clonotype was counted a few times. This chain links TRBV19 with TRBJ2-4; tentatively, D is TRBD1 (5 bases). V was trimmed by 0 bases and J by 9 bases, leaving 24 bases between them. CDR3 length: 18 residues. Germline CDR1 is LNHDA and CDR2 is SQIVND (reference sequence). CDR3 sequence (DNA): TGTGCCAGTAGTATAGATGGATTTAGAGAGGTGTATGGGGCCATTCAGTACTTC. The encoded protein is CASSIDGFREVYGAIQYF.

This clonotype was counted many times. The CDR3 loop is CASSHPGTENTGELFF. CDR3 sequence (DNA): TGTGCCAGCAGCCATCCCGGGACAGAGAACACCGGGGAGCTGTTTTTT. This chain uses TRBV4-2 with TRBJ2-2; 7 bases match TRBD1. With 3 bases clipped from V and 1 base from J, the junction kept 5 bases outside the gene matches. The germline gives CDR1 LGHNA, CDR2 YNFKEQ. The CDR3 loop spans 16 amino acids.

The CDR3 DNA is TGCAGCGTAGACAGTAACTATGGCTACACCTTC. Protein sequence: CSVDSNYGYTF. V is TRBV29-1 and J is TRBJ1-2, with a weak D call TRBD1 (5 bases). V gave up 6 bases and J gave up 1 base, with 6 bases separating them. Germline V lookup: CDR1 SQVTM, CDR2 ANQGSEA. The CDR3 is 11 amino acids. The full variable domain, with the rest looked up from reference TRBV29-1 and TRBJ1-2, is SAVISQKPSRDICQRGTSLTIQCQVDSQVTMMFWYRQQPGQSLTLIATANQGSEATYESGFVIDKFPISRPNLTFSTLTVSNMSPEDSSIYLCSVDSNYGYTFGSGTRLTVV.

V gene TRBV5-5 combines with J gene TRBJ1-2; D remains unclear. The CDR3 extends over 16 amino acids. Germline-derived CDR1 and CDR2 are SGHKS and YYEKEE (reference sequence). The germline V and J ends were trimmed by 0 bases and 2 bases, with 14 bases remaining between them. CDR3 protein: CASSLGPGSFNYGYTF. CDR3 DNA: TGTGCCAGCAGCTTGGGTCCGGGATCATTCAACTATGGCTACACCTTC. Complete variable domain (other parts from reference TRBV5-5 and TRBJ1-2): DAGVTQSPTHLIKTRGQQVTLRCSPISGHKSVSWYQQVLGQGPQFIFQYYEKEERGRGNFPDRFSARQFPNYSSELNVNALLLGDSALYLCASSLGPGSFNYGYTFGSGTRLTVV.

This clonotype was counted only a few times. The chain has TRBV7-2 and TRBJ2-3; D not certain. The germline gives CDR1 SGHTA, CDR2 FQGNSA. The V end lost 2 bases, the J end lost 2 bases, and 11 bases lay between the germline ends. The CDR3 sequence is 15 residues long. The DNA of the CDR3 is TGTGCCAGCAGCTTAATCGGTCCCCACACAGATACGCAGTATTTT. It specifies CASSLIGPHTDTQYF.

This clonotype turned up a few times. The chain combines TRBV11-2 with TRBJ2-2, with 10 bases aligning to TRBD1. Germline CDR1 SGHAT, CDR2 FQNNGV. The CDR3 is made up of 15 amino acids. The V segment lost 6 bases and the J segment 5 bases; nucleotides outside the gene matches: 6. This CDR3 is CASRRPGQGTGELFF. The CDR3, as DNA: TGTGCCAGCAGACGCCCGGGACAGGGGACCGGGGAGCTGTTTTTT.

This clonotype was found a few times. The J gene is TRBJ1-5, the V gene TRBV4-3, with D maybe TRBD1 (5 bases). V was cut by 0 bases and J by 0 bases, with 9 bases left in between. The CDR3 spans 16 residues. CDR1 LGHNA and CDR2 YSLEER come from the germline V gene. This CDR3 reads CASSQDFQGSNQPQHF. CDR3 nucleotides: TGCGCCAGCAGCCAAGATTTTCAGGGTAGCAATCAGCCCCAGCATTTT.

This clonotype was seen at least ten times. This chain joins TRBV4-2 and TRBJ2-7; D is unresolved. V dropped 1 base and J dropped 2 bases, with 15 bases sitting between them. CDR1 LGHNA and CDR2 YNFKEQ come from the germline V gene. CDR3 length equals 16 residues. CDR3 nucleotide sequence: TGTGCCAGCAGCCAAGTCAGATCAGTATTGACCTACGAGCAGTACTTC. Translation: CASSQVRSVLTYEQYF.

V and J are TRBV5-1 and TRBJ1-1; D might be TRBD1 (6 bases). V was shortened by 0 bases and J by 4 bases, with 13 bases between the two germline ends. Germline V gene data show CDR1 as SGHRS and CDR2 as YFSETQ. The CDR3 is 15 residues long. In nucleotides, the CDR3 is TGCGCCAGCAGCTTGGCCGAAAGGGGGACCACTGAAGCTTTCTTT. It yields the protein CASSLAERGTTEAFF.

The chain is built from TRBV19 and TRBJ1-6; D unresolved. V was pared by 1 base and J by 8 bases, with 9 bases between. The CDR3 runs to 14 residues. Germline CDR1 LNHDA, CDR2 SQIVND (reference sequence). CDR3: CASSIVGRYSPLHF. The CDR3 nucleotides are TGTGCCAGTAGTATAGTAGGGAGATATTCACCCCTCCACTTT.